What follows are 6 T cell receptor beta chains derived from one specimen sequenced in a study of CD8 T cells in Susac syndrome. An input of about 0.5 to 1 ug of RNA was subjected to reverse transcription using random hexamers. TCRdb itself ran the immunoSEQ multiplex PCR reads through MiXCR, one entry per CDR3 protein. The sample records about 150,000 distinct CDR3 sequences, about 90% being singletons. Sequencing was performed on CD4+ T cells from PBMCs. Source of these receptors: a human donor in good health.

This chain joins TRBV3-1 and TRBJ1-5; D gene uncertain. The V end was cut by 3 bases, the J end by 0 bases, with 6 bases between. CDR1 and CDR2 from the germline V gene are LGHDT and YNNKEL (reference sequence). The CDR3 has 14 amino acids. CDR3 nucleotides: TGTGCCAGCAGCCATGCGGATAGCAATCAGCCCCAGCATTTT. It yields the protein CASSHADSNQPQHF.

The chain carries TRBV7-9 and TRBJ2-7; a weak D match, TRBD2 (5 bases). With 1 base removed from V and 10 bases from J, the gap between germline ends came to 23 bases. CDR3 size: 16 residues. The germline gives CDR1 SEHNR, CDR2 FQNEAQ (reference sequence). The CDR3 loop is CASSLGESRDHDEQYF. The CDR3, as DNA: TGTGCCAGCAGCTTAGGGGAGTCCCGGGATCACGATGAACAGTACTTC.

This chain joins TRBV29-1 and TRBJ2-5, with TRBD2 identical over 9 bases. V shed 5 bases and J 5 bases; nucleotides not matched to a gene: 0. The CDR3 runs 11 residues. Germline CDR1 is SQVTM and CDR2 is ANQGSEA. The CDR3 loop is CSVSGRETQYF. The CDR3 DNA is TGCAGCGTTAGCGGGAGGGAGACCCAGTACTTC.

V and J are TRBV29-1 and TRBJ2-7; the D gene is possibly TRBD2 (5 bases). Trimming removed 7 bases from V and 7 bases from J, with 23 bases in between. CDR3 size: 14 residues. Germline loops: CDR1 SQVTM, CDR2 ANQGSEA. The CDR3 loop reads CSAKRELPMGEQYF. As DNA, the CDR3 is TGCAGCGCCAAAAGGGAGCTGCCCATGGGGGAGCAGTACTTC.

The chain joins TRBV20-1 to TRBJ2-7, with 7 bases identical to TRBD1. Germline CDR1 reads DFQATT; CDR2 reads SNEGSKA (reference sequence). With 1 base clipped from V and 7 bases from J, the junction kept 7 bases outside the gene matches. CDR3 length equals 13 residues. This CDR3 reads CSARGDSSGEQYF. The CDR3 nucleotides read TGCAGTGCTAGAGGGGACAGCTCTGGAGAGCAGTACTTC.

The chain links TRBV28 to TRBJ2-5; 9 bases align to TRBD2. Losses at the gene ends were 7 bases for V and 5 bases for J; bases not matched to a gene: 17. This CDR3 region has 17 residues. Germline V lookup: CDR1 MDHEN, CDR2 SYDVKM. CDR3 DNA sequence: TGTGCCAGCAATCGACCGGGACTAGCTCCAAGTCGGGAGACCCAGTACTTC. It translates to CASNRPGLAPSRETQYF.